This T cell receptor beta chain was identified in a study of blood T cell repertoires in COVID-19. About the study: Samples of COVID-19 (acute and convalescent) were obtained from the United States, Italy and Spain. From T cells, B-cell-depleted T cells, or PBMCs came the material, which was cDNA or gDNA.

Per the study methods: Nucleated cell counts were estimated from reference gene primer amplification. Some clones are missing from TCRdb's copy, which holds only in-frame ones; the method was immunoSEQ multiplex PCR. D and trimming were read from the DNA, whereas the V and J calls and clone size are those reported in that table. The table shows some 110,000 clones, with 85% to 90% occurring only once. Sequencing was performed on peripheral blood. The sequence derives from a human donor in a cohort sampled during active COVID-19.

The CDR3 spells CASSQRADNEQFF. The CDR3 DNA follows: TGTGCCAGCAGCCAACGAGCCGACAATGAGCAGTTCTTC. The rearrangement links TRBV4-2 to TRBJ2-1, with D hard to call. The germline gives CDR1 LGHNA, CDR2 YNFKEQ. V lost 2 bases, J lost 5 bases, and 7 bases lay in between. This CDR3 spans 13 amino acids.